This TCR beta chain was sequenced in a study of T cell clones after liver transplantation. As for the study in general: Graft-donor-reactive sequences were compared with third-party-reactive TCRbeta sequences from pre-transplant mixed lymphocyte reactions. Tolerance: complete withdrawal held at least one year, liver enzymes staying within twice normal.

Per the germline V gene, CDR1 is MDHEN and CDR2 is SYDVKM. After removal of 6 bases from V and 5 bases from J, the junction contained 6 bases not matched to a gene. The CDR3 consists of 14 residues. Repertoires were generated with immunoSEQ multiplex PCR, while TCRdb's copy carries only in-frame clones and drops some. The table lists around 60,000 clones, 71% of them singletons, with 15% in the top ten. This clone has just one count. The antigen remains unidentified. Study conclusions and caveats: Conclusions were preliminary, with small, heterogeneous patient groups.

The sequencing used CD4+ T cells from blood, collected before liver transplant. The chain employs TRBV28 and TRBJ1-5; 8 bases map to TRBD1. This TCR came from a human donor who received a liver transplant. The CDR3 is CASSSGQGDQPQHF. CDR3 coding DNA: TGTGCCAGCAGCAGCGGACAGGGCGATCAGCCCCAGCATTTT. The variable domain in full, completed from reference TRBV28 and TRBJ1-5, reads DVKVTQSSRYLVKRTGEKVFLECVQDMDHENMFWYRQDPGLGLRLIYFSYDVKMKEKGDIPEGYSVSREKKERFSLILESASTNQTSMYLCASSSGQGDQPQHFGDGTRLSIL.